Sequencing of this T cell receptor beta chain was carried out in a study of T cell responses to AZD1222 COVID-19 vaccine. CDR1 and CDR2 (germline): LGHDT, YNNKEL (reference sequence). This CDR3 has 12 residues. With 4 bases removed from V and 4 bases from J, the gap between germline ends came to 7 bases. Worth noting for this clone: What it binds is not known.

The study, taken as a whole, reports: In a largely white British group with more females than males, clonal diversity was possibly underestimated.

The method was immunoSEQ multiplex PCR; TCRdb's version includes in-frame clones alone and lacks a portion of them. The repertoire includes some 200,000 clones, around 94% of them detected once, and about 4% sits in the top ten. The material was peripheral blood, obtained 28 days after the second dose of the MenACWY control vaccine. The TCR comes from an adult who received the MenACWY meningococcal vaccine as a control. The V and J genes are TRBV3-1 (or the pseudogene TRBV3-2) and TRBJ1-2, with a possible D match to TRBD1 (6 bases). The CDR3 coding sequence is TGTGCCAGCAGCCCGGACAGCTATGGCTACACCTTC. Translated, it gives CASSPDSYGYTF.